This TCR beta chain was retrieved from a study of cytomegalovirus exposure and HLA in healthy donors listed by TCRdb under 2017. In the study overall: An earlier analysis of 587 of the donors reported 276 Gb of sequence data and 95 million to 120 million unique TCR beta sequences obtained from about 179 million T cells. Using immunosequencing, the study profiled T cell repertoires from about 620 subjects and related those repertoires to cytomegalovirus serostatus. All discovery cohort repertoires had been generated using a single sequencing platform. To predict cytomegalovirus infection status, the study brought together high-throughput TCR immunosequencing, statistical association of individual TCRs with disease status, and machine learning. In a later analysis, previously published TCR beta repertoires from 500 to 750 donors were re-analyzed and high-resolution HLA genotyping was added so that TCR occurrence patterns could be studied. Donor age, sex, ethnicity and CMV serostatus were compiled together with the repertoire data. Of the roughly 410 genotyped donors, roughly 76% were placed in the genetic ancestry cluster associated with self-reported Caucasian donors. The study aimed to test whether cataloging public T cell receptors could reveal signatures of past pathogen exposure. The number of donors typed differed by locus, with about 629-640 for A, B, C, DRB1 and DQB1, approximately 500 for DQA1, about 610 for DPA1, and under 490 for DPB1. Roughly 5 DR-DQ haplotypes were handled as single units for association and clustering, since linkage in the cohort was strong. The later analysis used no new phenotypic data to find candidate immune exposures, relying instead on TCR beta sequences and their occurrence across donors. Along with the roughly 700-subject first cohort, a separate validation cohort of approximately 110 different subjects was used. About 300 gigabases of sequencing data and approximately 91 million unique TCR sequences made up an early release that covered some 640 HLA-typed donors. Among roughly 400 genotyped donors of the cohort, an average of approximately 200,000 unique TCR beta nucleotide sequences was sequenced per donor, of which approximately 19% were non-productive. Class I and class II HLA loci were covered by the typing at four-digit resolution. A later genetic analysis used genome-wide SNP genotypes for 398 of the 666 donors, treating that subset as a discovery cohort. In an earlier analysis of several hundred of the donors, high-throughput TCR beta sequencing was used to judge whether each TCR beta V gene segment behaved as functional or pseudogenic. Results the study describes overall, beyond this receptor: Broadly in line with IMGT annotations, most TCR beta V segments showed up in productive rearrangements about 87% or about 30% of the time in an earlier analysis of approximately 600 of the donors. A cluster of highly shared sequence variants was judged likely to represent a technical artifact of the sequencing pipeline. It was suggested by the authors that the approach could potentially be generalized to other disease states and immunological phenotypes. A later analysis reported that several top co-occurrence clusters appeared linked to parvovirus B19, influenza, CMV and Epstein-Barr virus. While some public TCRs were present in many individuals, most TCR sequences turned up only very rarely across donors. Some IMGT-functional V segments, including TRBV6-2 and TRBV6-3, could not be told apart with the 87-base-pair reads, so those segments were excluded. V-gene and J-gene trimming of TCR beta chains was associated with a missense DCLRE1C variant in a later genetic analysis, and the association was replicated in an independent cohort. A later analysis found that TCR association rates varied across HLA loci, with DRB1 alleles showing the most associated TCRs and HLA-C alleles the fewest. A further reported finding was that TCR beta sequences accurately predicted the HLA-A and HLA-B alleles for most subjects in the first cohort. Strong co-occurrence of HLA alleles, especially DR and DQ, made assigning TCR associations to individual alleles difficult. Some 15 rarely observed V segments, including chromosome 9 orphons, were excluded from the earlier analysis of some 590 of the donors because counts were too low. In a later analysis, 16,951 TCR beta sequences were associated with specific HLA alleles at a false discovery rate of 0.05. The classifier was reported to diagnose cytomegalovirus status with high specificity and sensitivity in both the original and validation cohorts. In a later analysis, HLA-associated TCR beta chains were found to be more clonally expanded and to have lower generation probabilities than equally common non-associated chains. HLA typing was unavailable for some donors at each locus, so association tests used only the typed subset. For the cohort, immune exposure information was limited to CMV serostatus. A later analysis found that most CMV-associated TCR beta chains appeared HLA-restricted, with HLA associations seemingly driven largely by CMV exposure. A total of fewer than 200 TCR beta chains were listed by the study as associated with cytomegalovirus. Correlated functional status among segregating V segments might be attributable to linkage disequilibrium, but an unknown experimental factor could not be ruled out. This cohort had only TCR beta chains sequenced, and the lack of alpha or paired-chain data limited which features could be detected. Presence/absence analyses assumed roughly uniform sequencing depth across donors, an assumption that may not hold. In vitro tests confirmed that a few of the cytomegalovirus-associated TCR beta chains recognize cytomegalovirus antigens. A later genetic analysis reported fewer N-insertions in productive TCRs among donors in an Asian-associated ancestry cluster than the roughly 650-donor mean.

The CDR3, from cysteine to phenylalanine, totals 15 residues. The kept DNA is CDR3 alone, 45 bases in frame from the first base. The germline V gene (reference sequence) supplies CDR1 MNHNY and CDR2 SVGAGI. Trimming removed 5 bases from V and 4 bases from J, leaving 17 bases between the germline ends. Note on this clone: What this receptor recognizes is not known. No much larger clonotype is one base removed from it; base qualities were not supplied.

In total, more than 500 healthy bone marrow donors made up the cohort. At the time of sampling, all cohort members were nominally healthy, though unrecorded immune exposures were likely present. The donor tested CMV seropositive, placing the donor among the roughly 300 seropositive members of the cohort. Each donor provided a peripheral blood sample, and peripheral blood mononuclear cells were used for TCR beta sequencing. The Qiagen DNeasy Blood Extraction Kit was used to extract genomic DNA from the blood cell samples. Libraries came from the immunoSEQ multiplex PCR assay. For the multiplex PCR, a mixture combining 60 forward primers for TCR Vbeta segments and 13 reverse primers for TCR Jbeta segments was used. A multiplex PCR assay on genomic DNA amplified the CDR3 region of rearranged TCR beta genes. The Illumina HiSeq System was used to sequence the amplified TCR beta libraries as 87-base-pair reads. In the authors' own workflow: Across the 700 or so repertoires, a later analysis counted 60 million to 90 million unique TCR beta chains, some 11 million of which were shared by at least two donors. A nearest-neighbor algorithm error-corrected the raw reads and collapsed the reads into unique sequences, merging closely related sequences to remove PCR and sequencing errors. V, D and J gene segments were assigned by aligning CDR3 sequences to IMGT reference sequences. Each retained sequence needed at least a six-nucleotide match to both a V gene segment and a J gene segment. A rearrangement counted as productive if the CDR3 had no stop codons and remained in frame with V and J, and every other rearrangement counted as non-productive. Following IMGT convention, CDR3 was defined as the stretch from the second conserved V-encoded cysteine to the conserved J-encoded phenylalanine. The earlier analysis of about 530 of the donors excluded any sequence lacking an unambiguous match to a single V gene segment. An earlier analysis of 587 of the donors called V segments functional above 56.7% productive rearrangements and segregating when the between-donor standard deviation exceeded 5%. A statistical classification framework was developed to diagnose cytomegalovirus status using the catalog of TCR beta chain sequences. V and J gene assignment, in a later analysis, came from comparing TCR nucleotide sequences with IMGT/GENE-DB human TR gene sequences. In a later analysis, CDR3 sequences and most-parsimonious VDJ recombination scenarios were assigned using the TCRdist pipeline. In a later analysis, each TCR beta chain was defined by its CDR3 amino acid sequence together with its V-gene family, and reads without a unique V-gene family were excluded. As a way to deal with suspected cross-contamination and a sequencing artifact, a later analysis dropped 450 to 600 nucleotide sequences that were highly shared and had low generation probability. A later analysis calculated a clonal expansion index for each public chain from normalized within-repertoire ranks of inferred template counts. Generation probabilities in a later analysis came from a VDJ recombination model fitted to out-of-frame rearrangements, and those results were checked against IGoR. A later analysis scored TCR-TCR, TCR-HLA and TCR-CMV co-occurrence with hypergeometric tests, applying a repertoire-size bias correction to TCR pairs. A later analysis estimated false discovery rates by permuting HLA or CMV assignments 20 times. A later analysis grouped co-occurring TCRs with DBSCAN, adding TCRdist sequence similarity when clustering within HLA-allele-positive subsets. For co-occurrence clustering, repertoires with fewer than 30,000 or more than 120,000 public chains were excluded, along with roughly 5 repertoires with anomalous nucleotide sharing. The immuneACCESS repertoire file appears here via TCRdb, limited to in-frame rearrangements. These files lack a portion of the clones; in checked studies, under half of the deficit traces to unresolved V genes, and the cause of the others is not known. V, J and clone size are those of that table, while D and trimming were read from the DNA. The sample table lists roughly 99,000 clones, about 74% of them with a count of one. 16% of the sample is taken by the ten largest.

The rearranged segments are TRBV6-6 and TRBJ1-1; the best D guess is TRBD1, with 5 bases matching. Specimen: PBMCs. The receptor's source is a man aged 60-69 years in good health and CMV-seropositive. The sequence in DNA is TGTGCCAGCAGTAAGCCAGGGTCCTGGGGCACTGAAGCTTTCTTT. It specifies CASSKPGSWGTEAFF.